This T cell receptor beta chain appears in the sequencing data of a study of blood T cell repertoires in COVID-19. Overall study: T cells, B-cell-depleted T cells, or PBMCs provided the cDNA or gDNA that served as material.

Assay: immunoSEQ multiplex PCR; the TCRdb copy retains only in-frame clones and omits some. The sample consists of approximately 90,000 clones, roughly nine tenths of them appearing once. CDR3 size: 14 residues. The germline V gene encodes CDR1 MDHEN and CDR2 SYDVKM. Trimming at V came to 7 bases and at J to 7 bases, leaving 12 bases not matched to a gene. Only one count was recorded for this clone. The TCR comes from a woman in her sixties or seventies with acute or convalescent COVID-19. The source material was peripheral blood. The rearrangement joins TRBV28 to TRBJ1-2; 7 bases are shared with TRBD1. The CDR3 DNA reads as TGTGCCAGCATCTCCGCGGGAGGGGGCTTTGGCTACACCTTC. Amino acids: CASISAGGGFGYTF.